These T cell receptor beta chains were read from a single sample in a study of T cell responses to AZD1222 COVID-19 vaccine. Using immunoSEQ multiplex PCR, the repertoire was profiled, and TCRdb retains in-frame clones only, with some absent. The repertoire includes 150,000 to 200,000 clones, approximately 90% of them detected once, and 5% to 7% sits in the top ten. Source: peripheral blood, taken on day 0 of AZD1222 vaccination. Receptor source: an adult in good health. The CDR3 runs from the conserved cysteine through the conserved F or W. The order of the fields is V gene, clone size, J gene, D gene, CDR3 DNA, CDR3 protein. The D gene is left open where the match is weak. Clone size is shown for a subset of rows, as once, few, many or a class of expanded clone.

>TRBV18|-|TRBJ2-3|TRBD2
TGTGCCAGCTCACCACCTAGCGGGAGGGCCACAGATACGCAGTATTTT
CASSPPSGRATDTQYF
>TRBV3-1/TRBV3-2|-|TRBJ2-3|-
TGTGCCAGCAGCCGGCAGAGCACAGATACGCAGTATTTT
CASSRQSTDTQYF
>TRBV5-1|-|TRBJ1-2|TRBD1
TGCGCCAGCAGCACCGGGACAGCATACGGCTACACCTTC
CASSTGTAYGYTF
>TRBV9|-|TRBJ1-5|-
TGTGCCAGCAGCGTAAGGGCTCAGCCCCAGCATTTT
CASSVRAQPQHF
>TRBV9|once|TRBJ2-3|-
TGTGCCAGCAGCGTAGGGGGTACAGATACGCAGTATTTT
CASSVGGTDTQYF
>TRBV5-6|-|TRBJ1-6|-
TGTGCCAGCAGCTTGGCCTTGAGCTCCTATAATTCACCCCTCCACTTT
CASSLALSSYNSPLHF
>TRBV7-2|-|TRBJ2-2|TRBD2
TGTGCCAGCAGCCCCCGACTAGCGGGGGCTGTCGGGGAGCTGTTTTTT
CASSPRLAGAVGELFF
>TRBV28|-|TRBJ1-2|-
TGTGCCAGCGAGAGGCTACTTAACTATGGCTACACCTTC
CASERLLNYGYTF
>TRBV7-9|-|TRBJ2-1|TRBD2
TGTGCCAGCAGCCCCTACGTGGCTAGCGGGAGCTATGAGCAGTTCTTC
CASSPYVASGSYEQFF
>TRBV7-4|once|TRBJ1-5|-
TGTGCCAGCAGCTTAGGGACAGCCCCTCGGCCCCAGCATTTT
CASSLGTAPRPQHF
>TRBV4-1|-|TRBJ2-1|-
TGCGCCAGCAGCCAAGAGGTCCGTTTGGAGCAGTTCTTC
CASSQEVRLEQFF
>TRBV30|-|TRBJ1-5|-
TGTGCCTGGAGTGGGGGGAGTGGTCAGCCCCAGCATTTT
CAWSGGSGQPQHF
>TRBV18|-|TRBJ2-2|-
TGTGCCAGCTCCCCAAGACAGTCCGGGGAGCTGTTTTTT
CASSPRQSGELFF
>TRBV28|-|TRBJ1-5|-
TGTGCCAGCAGCCGAGGGCAGACGTCGAGCAATCAGCCCCAGCATTTT
CASSRGQTSSNQPQHF